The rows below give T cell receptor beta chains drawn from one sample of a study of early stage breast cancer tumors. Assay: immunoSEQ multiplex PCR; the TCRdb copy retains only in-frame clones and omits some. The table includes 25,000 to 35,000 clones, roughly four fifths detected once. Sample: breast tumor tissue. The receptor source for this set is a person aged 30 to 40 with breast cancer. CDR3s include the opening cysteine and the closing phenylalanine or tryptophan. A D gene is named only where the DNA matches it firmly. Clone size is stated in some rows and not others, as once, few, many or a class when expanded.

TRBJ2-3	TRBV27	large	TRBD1	CASSLSLGGRSDTQYF	TGTGCCAGCAGTTTATCGTTAGGGGGCCGTTCAGATACGCAGTATTTT
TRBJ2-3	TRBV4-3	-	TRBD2	CASSQGPAGEGDTQYF	TGCGCCAGCAGCCAAGGTCCAGCGGGAGAGGGGGATACGCAGTATTTT
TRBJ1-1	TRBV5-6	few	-	CASSLVQGYTEAFF	TGTGCCAGCAGCTTGGTCCAGGGCTACACTGAAGCTTTCTTT
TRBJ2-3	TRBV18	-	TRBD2	CASSPSGLTDTQYF	TGTGCCAGCTCTCCTAGCGGGCTCACAGATACGCAGTATTTT
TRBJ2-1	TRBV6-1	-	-	CASHGGESSYNEQFF	TGTGCCAGCCATGGGGGAGAAAGCTCCTACAATGAGCAGTTCTTC
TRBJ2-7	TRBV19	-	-	CASSTQDYEQYF	TGTGCCAGTAGTACGCAGGACTACGAGCAGTACTTC
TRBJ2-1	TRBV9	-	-	CASSESGDSYNEQFF	TGTGCCAGCAGTGAATCGGGAGACTCCTACAATGAGCAGTTCTTC
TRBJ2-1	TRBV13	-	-	CASSLRTGHVSSSYNEQFF	TGTGCCAGCAGCCTACGGACGGGGCACGTCTCTAGCTCCTACAATGAGCAGTTCTTC
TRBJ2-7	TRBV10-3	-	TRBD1	CAISDGDSAYEQYF	TGTGCCATCAGTGACGGGGACAGCGCCTACGAGCAGTACTTC
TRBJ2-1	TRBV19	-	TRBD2	CASSPGKREGHDEQFF	TGTGCCAGTAGTCCCGGAAAGCGGGAGGGCCACGATGAGCAGTTCTTC
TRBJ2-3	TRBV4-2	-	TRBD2	CASSPRLAGRRGTDTQYF	TGTGCCAGCAGCCCCCGACTAGCGGGAAGGAGGGGCACAGATACGCAGTATTTT
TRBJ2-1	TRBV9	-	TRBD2	CASSASGLGVREQFF	TGTGCCAGCAGCGCCTCGGGACTAGGAGTACGGGAGCAGTTCTTC
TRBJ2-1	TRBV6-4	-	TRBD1	CASSDSGQGKNEQFF	TGTGCCAGCAGTGATTCGGGACAGGGAAAAAATGAGCAGTTCTTC
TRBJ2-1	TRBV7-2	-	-	CASSSMVPITNEQFF	TGTGCCAGCAGCTCAATGGTCCCGATTACCAATGAGCAGTTCTTC
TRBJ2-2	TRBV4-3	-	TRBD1	CASSPMGTGGGGTGELFF	TGCGCCAGCAGCCCGATGGGTACAGGGGGCGGAGGGACCGGGGAGCTGTTTTTT
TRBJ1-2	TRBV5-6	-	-	CASSLAGDRFYGYTF	TGTGCCAGCAGCTTGGCCGGGGACCGGTTCTATGGCTACACCTTC
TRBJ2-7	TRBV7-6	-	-	CASSLGVTYEQYF	TGTGCCAGCAGCTTAGGGGTAACCTACGAGCAGTACTTC
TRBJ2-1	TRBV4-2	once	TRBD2	CASSQDLSGIPNEQFF	TGTGCCAGCAGCCAAGATCTCAGCGGGATCCCCAATGAGCAGTTCTTC
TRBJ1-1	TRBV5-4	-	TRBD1	CASSLDRGDTEAFF	TGTGCCAGCAGCTTGGACAGGGGGGACACTGAAGCTTTCTTT
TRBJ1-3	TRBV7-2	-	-	CASSSLGGEGNTIYF	TGTGCCAGCAGCTCCCTCGGAGGGGAGGGAAACACCATATATTTT
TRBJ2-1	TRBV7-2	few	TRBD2	CASSFTSGPYNEQFF	TGTGCCAGCAGCTTCACTAGCGGTCCTTACAATGAGCAGTTCTTC
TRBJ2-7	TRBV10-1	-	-	CASSETIFFHEQYF	TGCGCCAGCAGTGAGACGATTTTTTTCCACGAGCAGTACTTC
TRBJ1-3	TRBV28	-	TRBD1	CASRPLLGTGSTIYF	TGTGCCAGCAGACCTCTTCTAGGGACAGGGTCCACCATATATTTT
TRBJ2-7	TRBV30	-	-	CAWSGQSPYEQYF	TGTGCCTGGAGTGGGCAGTCTCCCTACGAGCAGTACTTC
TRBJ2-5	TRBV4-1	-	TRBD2	CASSQVSPLKAGGKKSETQYF	TGCGCCAGCAGCCAAGTGTCTCCTTTAAAAGCGGGAGGGAAGAAATCGGAGACCCAGTACTTC
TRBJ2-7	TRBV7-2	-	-	CASSFRTANGQYF	TGTGCCAGCAGCTTCAGGACCGCCAACGGGCAGTACTTC
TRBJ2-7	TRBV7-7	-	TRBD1	CASSPSTGAEQYF	TGTGCTAGCAGCCCCTCGACAGGGGCTGAGCAGTACTTC
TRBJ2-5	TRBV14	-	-	CASSQDWAQYF	TGTGCCAGCAGCCAAGATTGGGCCCAGTACTTC
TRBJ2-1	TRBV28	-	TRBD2	CATGRAAYNEQFF	TGTGCCACTGGGAGGGCCGCGTACAATGAGCAGTTCTTC
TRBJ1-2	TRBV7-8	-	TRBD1	CASSHLTGGGYTF	TGTGCCAGCAGCCACTTGACAGGGGGTGGCTACACCTTC
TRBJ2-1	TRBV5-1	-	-	CASSPTVSSYNEQFF	TGCGCCAGCAGCCCTACAGTAAGCTCCTACAATGAGCAGTTCTTC
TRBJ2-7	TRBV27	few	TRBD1	CASSYRGPLISYEQYF	TGTGCCAGCAGCTACAGGGGCCCCCTGATATCCTACGAGCAGTACTTC
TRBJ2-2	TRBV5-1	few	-	CASSPAEGGELFF	TGCGCCAGCAGCCCAGCCGAGGGCGGGGAGCTGTTTTTT
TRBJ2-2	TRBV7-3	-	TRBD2	CASSRTSDSGELFF	TGTGCCAGCAGCCGGACTAGCGATTCCGGGGAGCTGTTTTTT
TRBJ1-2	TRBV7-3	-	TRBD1	CASSLTPGTGEGYTF	TGTGCCAGCAGCTTAACCCCCGGGACAGGGGAAGGCTACACCTTC
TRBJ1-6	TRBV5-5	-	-	CASSQVMGQNSPLHF	TGCGCCAGCAGCCAAGTGATGGGGCAAAATTCACCCCTCCACTTT
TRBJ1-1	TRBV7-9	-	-	CASSLGWGGRNTEAFF	TGTGCCAGCAGCTTAGGATGGGGGGGCCGGAACACTGAAGCTTTCTTT
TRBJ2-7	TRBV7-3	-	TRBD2	CASSLDSGRGEQYF	TGTGCCAGCAGCTTAGATAGCGGGAGGGGCGAGCAGTACTTC
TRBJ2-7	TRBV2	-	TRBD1	CASIQDRGAPREQYF	TGTGCCAGCATACAGGACAGGGGCGCCCCGCGCGAGCAGTACTTC
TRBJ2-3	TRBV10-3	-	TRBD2	CAISRLAGDGTDTQYF	TGTGCCATCAGTAGACTAGCGGGAGACGGTACAGATACGCAGTATTTT
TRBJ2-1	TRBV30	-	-	CAWGTSQDNEQFF	TGTGCCTGGGGGACTTCTCAAGACAATGAGCAGTTCTTC
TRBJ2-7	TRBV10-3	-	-	CATRQFGGTNDYEQYF	TGTGCCACCCGCCAGTTTGGCGGCACTAATGATTACGAGCAGTACTTC
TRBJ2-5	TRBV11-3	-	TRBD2	CASSLRASGSVETQYF	TGTGCCAGCAGCTTAAGGGCTAGCGGGAGCGTAGAGACCCAGTACTTC
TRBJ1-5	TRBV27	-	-	CASSYYSNQPQHF	TGTGCCAGCAGTTACTATAGCAATCAGCCCCAGCATTTT
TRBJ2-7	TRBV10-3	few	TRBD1	CASLGTGGYYEQYF	TGTGCCTCCCTGGGGACAGGGGGCTACTACGAGCAGTACTTC
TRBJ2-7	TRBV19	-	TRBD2	CASSRSALAGGPGEQYF	TGTGCCAGTAGTCGATCGGCACTAGCGGGAGGGCCGGGGGAGCAGTACTTC
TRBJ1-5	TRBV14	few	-	CASSPKGSNQPQHF	TGTGCCAGCAGCCCGAAGGGTAGCAATCAGCCCCAGCATTTT
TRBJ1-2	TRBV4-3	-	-	CASSPEENYGYTF	TGCGCCAGCAGCCCAGAGGAAAACTATGGCTACACCTTC
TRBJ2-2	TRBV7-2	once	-	CASSLAWGAGELFF	TGTGCTAGCAGCTTAGCGTGGGGGGCCGGGGAGCTGTTTTTT
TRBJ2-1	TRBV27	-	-	CASSLSGVGGNNEQFF	TGTGCCAGCAGTTTATCTGGGGTTGGGGGAAACAATGAGCAGTTCTTC
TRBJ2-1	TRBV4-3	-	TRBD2	CASSYGLAVYNEQFF	TGCGCCAGCAGCTACGGACTAGCGGTTTACAATGAGCAGTTCTTC
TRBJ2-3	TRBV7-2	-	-	CASSLPRVRDTQYF	TGTGCCAGCAGCCTCCCTCGGGTTAGAGATACGCAGTATTTT
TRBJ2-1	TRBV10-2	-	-	CASIRGPVRPYNEQFF	TGCGCCAGCATAAGAGGTCCCGTCCGGCCTTACAATGAGCAGTTCTTC
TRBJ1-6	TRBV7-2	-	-	CASSLGASRGGSPLHF	TGTGCCAGCAGCTTAGGGGCCTCAAGGGGCGGTTCACCCCTCCACTTT